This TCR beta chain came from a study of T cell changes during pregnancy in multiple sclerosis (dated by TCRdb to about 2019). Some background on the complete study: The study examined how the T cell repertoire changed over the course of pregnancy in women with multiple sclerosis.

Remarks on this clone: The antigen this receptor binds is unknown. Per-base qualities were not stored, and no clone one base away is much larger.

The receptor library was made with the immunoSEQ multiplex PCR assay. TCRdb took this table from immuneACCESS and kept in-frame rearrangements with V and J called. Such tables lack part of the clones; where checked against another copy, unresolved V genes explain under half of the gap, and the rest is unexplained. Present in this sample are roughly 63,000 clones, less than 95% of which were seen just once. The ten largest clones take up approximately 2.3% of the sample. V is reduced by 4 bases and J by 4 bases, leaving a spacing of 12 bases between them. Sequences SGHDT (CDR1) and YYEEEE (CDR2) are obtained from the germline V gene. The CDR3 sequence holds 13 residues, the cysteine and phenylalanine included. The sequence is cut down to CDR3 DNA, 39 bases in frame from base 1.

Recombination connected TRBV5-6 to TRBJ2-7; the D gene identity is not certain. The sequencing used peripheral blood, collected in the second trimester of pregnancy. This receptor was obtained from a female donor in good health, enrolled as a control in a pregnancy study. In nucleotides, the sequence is TGTGCCAGCAGCAGTGGGCCGTCTTACGAGCAGTACTTC. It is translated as CASSSGPSYEQYF.